The 15 T cell receptor beta chains below come from one sample, sequenced in a study of graft-versus-host responses after intestinal transplantation. Their recognized antigens are unknown. Measured with immunoSEQ multiplex PCR; TCRdb has only the in-frame clones, and not every one. This sample yields some 110,000 clones, of which more than 85% are seen a single time; 0.9% to 1.5% belongs to the top ten. The source material was unstimulated CD8+ T cells sorted from spleen or lymph node cells, sampled before transplant. The receptors here all came from a human donor who was the organ donor for an intestinal transplant.

V gene TRBV29-1 combines with J gene TRBJ2-7, with 8 bases matching TRBD1. This CDR3 region has 15 residues. Germline CDR1 and CDR2: SQVTM and ANQGSEA. V trimming: 4 bases; J trimming: 2 bases; junction bases outside the gene matches: 10. The CDR3 DNA reads TGCAGCGTTGGGCTTTCCGGGACAGGAGCCTACGAGCAGTACTTC. This gives the protein CSVGLSGTGAYEQYF.

This rearrangement joins TRBV19 to TRBJ2-5, with TRBD2 identical over 11 bases. The J call is in doubt because the DNA end fits TRBJ2-7 better. The length of the CDR3 is 15 residues. Germline CDR1 LNHDA, CDR2 SQIVND (reference sequence). The CDR3 nucleotides are TGTGCCAGTAGTACCGGGACTAGCGGAGCCTACGAGCAGTACTTC. Protein sequence: CASSTGTSGAYEQYF.

This rearrangement joins TRBV5-1 to TRBJ2-1; 10 bases map to TRBD2. The CDR3 contains 14 residues. V shed 4 bases and J 6 bases; nucleotides not matched to a gene: 4. Germline CDR1 SGHRS, CDR2 YFSETQ. Written as DNA, the CDR3 is TGCGCCAGCAGCGTCTCTAGCGGGAGCAATGAGCAGTTCTTC. Translating gives CASSVSSGSNEQFF.

The J gene is TRBJ1-5, the V gene TRBV10-3; tentatively, D is TRBD1 (5 bases). From germline, CDR1 is ENHRY and CDR2 SYGVKD. The CDR3 is 14 amino acids. The germline V and J ends were trimmed by 2 bases and 7 bases, with 12 bases remaining between them. The CDR3 reads CAISERQGGQPQHF. DNA for the CDR3: TGTGCCATCAGTGAGAGGCAGGGTGGCCAGCCCCAGCATTTT.

The chain employs TRBV4-1 and TRBJ2-5; 9 nucleotides align to TRBD2. This CDR3 is built from 15 residues. The trim removed 8 bases at V and 5 bases at J, leaving 12 bases unmatched. Germline loops: CDR1 MGHRA, CDR2 YSYEKL. The CDR3 bases are TGCGCCAGCGGGGACTATCTCGCGGGAGGGGAGACCCAGTACTTC. Translating gives CASGDYLAGGETQYF.

This clone showed up just a few times. As DNA, the CDR3 is TGTGCCAGCAGCTTCGTGGGGACTGAAGCTTTCTTT. It encodes CASSFVGTEAFF. The rearrangement uses TRBV7-2 and TRBJ1-1, with D unclear. CDR3 length: 12 residues. V shed 3 bases and J shed 5 bases, with 7 bases lying between them. CDR1 and CDR2 (germline): SGHTA, FQGNSA. The whole variable domain, remainder taken from reference TRBV7-2 and TRBJ1-1, is GAGVSQSPSNKVTEKGKDVELRCDPISGHTALYWYRQSLGQGLEFLIYFQGNSAPDKSGLPSDRFSAERTGGSVSTLTIQRTQQEDSAVYLCASSFVGTEAFFGQGTRLTVV.

The chain couples TRBV10-1 to TRBJ2-3, with 10 nucleotides matching TRBD2. Germline V CDR1 and CDR2: WNHNN, SYGVQD (reference sequence). The CDR3 contains 15 residues. After removal of 6 bases from V and 6 bases from J, the junction contained 9 bases not matched to a gene. CDR3: CASSPTSGLRDTQYF. In DNA, the CDR3 is TGCGCCAGCAGCCCGACTAGCGGGTTGAGGGATACGCAGTATTTT.

The chain couples TRBV11-3 to TRBJ2-3, with D hard to call. CDR3 length: 15 residues. Germline CDR1 is SGHNT and CDR2 is YENEEA. V was trimmed by 1 base and J by 1 base, leaving 9 bases between them. CDR3 bases: TGTGCCAGCAGCTTAGGGGATGAGGGCACAGATACGCAGTATTTT. The encoded protein is CASSLGDEGTDTQYF.

This clone was observed a single time. The chain is built from TRBV15 and TRBJ1-2, with D perhaps TRBD1 (5 bases). V lost 2 bases and J 7 bases, leaving 23 bases between the germline ends. CDR3 length: 17 amino acids. Germline V gene data show CDR1 as LNHNV and CDR2 as YYDKDF (reference sequence). The CDR3: CATSRHFTVGAMRGYTF. The CDR3 nucleotides read TGTGCCACCAGCAGACATTTCACCGTAGGGGCCATGCGTGGCTACACCTTC.

In this sample, this clone turned up a few times. The gene calls are TRBV29-1 and TRBJ2-5; D is possibly TRBD1 (8 bases). Germline lookup yields CDR1 SQVTM and CDR2 ANQGSEA. V lost 6 bases and J 1 base, leaving 18 bases between the germline ends. The CDR3 sequence is 15 residues long. The CDR3 DNA is TGCAGCGTGGGAAGACAGGGGAGGGCCCAAGAGACCCAGTACTTC. Amino acids: CSVGRQGRAQETQYF. The whole variable domain, remainder taken from reference TRBV29-1 and TRBJ2-5, is SAVISQKPSRDICQRGTSLTIQCQVDSQVTMMFWYRQQPGQSLTLIATANQGSEATYESGFVIDKFPISRPNLTFSTLTVSNMSPEDSSIYLCSVGRQGRAQETQYFGPGTRLLVL.

The chain couples TRBV5-1 to TRBJ2-5, with D hard to call. V was cut by 3 bases and J by 2 bases, with 8 bases left in between. Germline V CDR1 and CDR2: SGHRS, YFSETQ. This CDR3 spans 13 amino acids. DNA of the CDR3: TGCGCCAGCAGCTCCTGGATTCAAGAGACCCAGTACTTC. Translated, it gives CASSSWIQETQYF.

The rearrangement joins TRBV6-6 to TRBJ1-1; D not resolved. Trimming stripped 5 bases from V and 2 bases from J, with 9 bases between. This CDR3 contains 13 residues. From germline, CDR1 is MNHNY and CDR2 SVGAGI (reference sequence). The CDR3 region has the DNA TGTGCCAGCAGTCGCAACAGTAACACTGAAGCTTTCTTT. Translating gives CASSRNSNTEAFF.

The genes are TRBV19 and TRBJ1-1, with 7 bases that match TRBD1. V trimming: 3 bases; J trimming: 1 base; junction bases outside the gene matches: 5. In germline, CDR1 is LNHDA, CDR2 SQIVND (reference sequence). This CDR3 spans 15 amino acids. CDR3: CASSIGTVRNTEAFF. The CDR3, as DNA: TGTGCCAGTAGTATTGGGACAGTCAGGAACACTGAAGCTTTCTTT.

The chain is built from TRBV4-3 and TRBJ2-7; 13 bases map to TRBD2. The CDR3 spans 16 residues. The germline V gene has CDR1 LGHNA and CDR2 YSLEER. Losses at the gene ends were 3 bases for V and 3 bases for J; bases not matched to a gene: 5. For the CDR3, the DNA is TGCGCCAGCAGCCACCGGTGGACTAGCGGGAGCTACGAGCAGTACTTC. This codes for CASSHRWTSGSYEQYF.

The gene calls are TRBV30 and TRBJ2-3; D gene unclear. This CDR3 spans 13 amino acids. The V gene lost 0 bases and the J gene lost 4 bases, with 8 bases spanning the gap. Germline lookup yields CDR1 GTSNPN and CDR2 SVGIG (reference sequence). CDR3 in DNA: TGTGCCTGGAGTGTACCCCCCCCAGATACGCAGTATTTT. The encoded protein is CAWSVPPPDTQYF.